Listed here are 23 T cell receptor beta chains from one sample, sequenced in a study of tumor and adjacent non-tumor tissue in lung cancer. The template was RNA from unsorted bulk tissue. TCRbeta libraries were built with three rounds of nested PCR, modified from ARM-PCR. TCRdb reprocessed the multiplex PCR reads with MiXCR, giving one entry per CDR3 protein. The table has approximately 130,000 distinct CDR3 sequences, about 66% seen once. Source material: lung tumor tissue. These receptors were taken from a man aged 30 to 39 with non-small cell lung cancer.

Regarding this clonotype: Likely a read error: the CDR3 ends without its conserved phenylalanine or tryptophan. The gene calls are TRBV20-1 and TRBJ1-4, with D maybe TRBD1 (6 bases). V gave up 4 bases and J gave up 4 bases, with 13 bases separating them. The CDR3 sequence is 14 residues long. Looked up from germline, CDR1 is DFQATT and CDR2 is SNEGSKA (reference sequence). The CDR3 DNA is TGCAGTGCTAACAGGGAGCGAGTTAATGAAAAACTGTTTATT. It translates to CSANRERVNEKLFI.

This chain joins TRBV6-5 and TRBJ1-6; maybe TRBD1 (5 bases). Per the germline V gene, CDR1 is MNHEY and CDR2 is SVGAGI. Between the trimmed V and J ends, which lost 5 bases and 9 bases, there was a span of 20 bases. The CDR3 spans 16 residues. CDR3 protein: CASSRGGAGSSSPLHF. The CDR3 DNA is TGTGCCAGCAGTAGGGGCGGGGCAGGGTCCTCTTCACCCCTCCACTTT.

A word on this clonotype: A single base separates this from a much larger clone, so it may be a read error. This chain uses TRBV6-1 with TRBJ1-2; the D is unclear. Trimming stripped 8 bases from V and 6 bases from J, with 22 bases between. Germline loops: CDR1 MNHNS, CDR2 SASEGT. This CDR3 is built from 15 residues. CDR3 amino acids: CASSLSIGLRDGYTF. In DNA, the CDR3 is TGTGCCAGCTCCCTTAGCATAGGGCTAAGGGATGGCTACACCTTC.

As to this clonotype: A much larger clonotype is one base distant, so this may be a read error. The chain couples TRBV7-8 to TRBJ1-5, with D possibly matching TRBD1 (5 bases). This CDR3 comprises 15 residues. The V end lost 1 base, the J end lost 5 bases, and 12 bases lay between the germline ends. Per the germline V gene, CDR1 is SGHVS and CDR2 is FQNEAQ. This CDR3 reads CASSLEMETDQPQHF. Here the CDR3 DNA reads TGTGCCAGCAGCTTAGAAATGGAGACAGATCAGCCCCAGCATTTT.

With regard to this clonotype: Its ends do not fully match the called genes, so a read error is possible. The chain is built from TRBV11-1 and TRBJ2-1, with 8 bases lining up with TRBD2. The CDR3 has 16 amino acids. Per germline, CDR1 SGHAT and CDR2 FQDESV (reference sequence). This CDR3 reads CASGLATSGSRNKQFF. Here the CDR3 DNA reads TGTGCCAGCGGCTTAGCGACCAGCGGGAGTCGCAATAAGCAGTTCTTC.

The DNA of the CDR3 is TGCAGCGTTGCCGGGATAGGGGCAAGGAAGACTGAAGCTTTCTTT. Its protein product is CSVAGIGARKTEAFF. The V and J genes are TRBV29-1 and TRBJ1-1; weak D call: TRBD1 (5 bases). Germline V CDR1 and CDR2: SQVTM, ANQGSEA. Trimming shortened V by 4 bases and J by 5 bases, and 20 bases separated the two germline ends. The CDR3 totals 15 residues.

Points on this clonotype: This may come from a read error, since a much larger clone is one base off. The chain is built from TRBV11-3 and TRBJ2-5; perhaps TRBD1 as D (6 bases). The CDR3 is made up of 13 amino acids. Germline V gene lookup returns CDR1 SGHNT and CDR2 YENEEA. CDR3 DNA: TGTGTCAGCAGCCCGACAGGTCCGGAGACCCAGTACTTC. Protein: CVSSPTGPETQYF.

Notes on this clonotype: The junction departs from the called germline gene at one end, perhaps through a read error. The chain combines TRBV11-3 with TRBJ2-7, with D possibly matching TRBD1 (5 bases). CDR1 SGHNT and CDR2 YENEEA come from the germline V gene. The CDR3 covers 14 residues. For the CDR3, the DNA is TGTGCCAGCAACTTAAGCACAGGAGTCTACGAGCAGTACTTC. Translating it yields CASNLSTGVYEQYF.

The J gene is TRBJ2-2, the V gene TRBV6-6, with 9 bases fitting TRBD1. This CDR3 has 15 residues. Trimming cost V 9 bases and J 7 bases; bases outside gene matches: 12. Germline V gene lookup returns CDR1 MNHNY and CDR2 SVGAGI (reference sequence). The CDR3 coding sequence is TGTGCCAGAAGTCAGATACAGGGGGCAGGCGGGGAGCTGTTTTTT. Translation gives CARSQIQGAGGELFF.

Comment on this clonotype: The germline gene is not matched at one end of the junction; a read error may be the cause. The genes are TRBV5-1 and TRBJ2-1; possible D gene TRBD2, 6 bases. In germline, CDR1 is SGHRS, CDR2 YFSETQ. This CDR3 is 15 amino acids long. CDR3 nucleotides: TGCACCAGCAGCTTGGAGGAACTAGCTGCCAATGAGCAGTTCTTC. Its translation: CTSSLEELAANEQFF.

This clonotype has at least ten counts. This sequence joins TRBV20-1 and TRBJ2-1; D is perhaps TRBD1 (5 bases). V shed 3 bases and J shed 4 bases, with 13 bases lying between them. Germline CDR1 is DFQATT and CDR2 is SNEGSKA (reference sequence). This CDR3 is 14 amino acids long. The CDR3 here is CSASFLGDYNEQFF. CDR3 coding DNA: TGCAGTGCTAGTTTTCTAGGGGATTACAATGAGCAGTTCTTC.

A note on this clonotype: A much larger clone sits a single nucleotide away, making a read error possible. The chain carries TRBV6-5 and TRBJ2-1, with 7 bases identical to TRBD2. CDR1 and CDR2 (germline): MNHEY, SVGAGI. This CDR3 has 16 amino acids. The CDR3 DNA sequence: TGTGCCAGGAGTTACTCGCCTAGCGGAGCTTTGAATGAGCAGTTCTTC. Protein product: CARSYSPSGALNEQFF.

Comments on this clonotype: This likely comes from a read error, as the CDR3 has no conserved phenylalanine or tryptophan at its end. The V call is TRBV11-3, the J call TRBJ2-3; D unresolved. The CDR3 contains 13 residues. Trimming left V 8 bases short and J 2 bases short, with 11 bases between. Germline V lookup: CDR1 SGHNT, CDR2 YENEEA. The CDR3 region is CASGREHTDTQYL. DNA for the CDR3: TGTGCCAGCGGCCGTGAACACACAGATACGCAGTATCTT.

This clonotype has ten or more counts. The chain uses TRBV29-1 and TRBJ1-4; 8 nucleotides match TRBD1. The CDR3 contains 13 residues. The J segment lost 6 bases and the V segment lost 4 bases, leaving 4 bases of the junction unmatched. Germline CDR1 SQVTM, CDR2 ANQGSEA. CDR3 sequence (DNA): TGCAGCGTTGCCGGACAGGGTGATGAAAAACTGTTTTTT. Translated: CSVAGQGDEKLFF.

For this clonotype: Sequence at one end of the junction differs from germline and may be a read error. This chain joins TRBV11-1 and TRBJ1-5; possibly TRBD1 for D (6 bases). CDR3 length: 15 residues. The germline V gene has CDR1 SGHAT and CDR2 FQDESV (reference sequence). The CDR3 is CASSRDNYSNQPQHF. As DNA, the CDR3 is TGTGCCAGCAGCCGGGACAACTATAGCAATCAACCCCAGCATTTT.

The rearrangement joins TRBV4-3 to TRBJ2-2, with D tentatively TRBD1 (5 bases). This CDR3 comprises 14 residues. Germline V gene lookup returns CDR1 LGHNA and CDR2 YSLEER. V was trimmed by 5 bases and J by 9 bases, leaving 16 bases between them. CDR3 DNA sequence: TGCGCCAGCAGCGGGGCAGCGAATACCAGGGAGCTGTTTTTT. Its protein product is CASSGAANTRELFF.

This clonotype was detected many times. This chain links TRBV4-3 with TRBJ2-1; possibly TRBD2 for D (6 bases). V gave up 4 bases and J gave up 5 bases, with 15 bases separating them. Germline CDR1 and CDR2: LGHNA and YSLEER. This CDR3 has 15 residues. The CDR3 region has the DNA TGCGCCAGCAGCCGGGACTCCCATTTGGACAATGAGCAGTTCTTC. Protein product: CASSRDSHLDNEQFF.

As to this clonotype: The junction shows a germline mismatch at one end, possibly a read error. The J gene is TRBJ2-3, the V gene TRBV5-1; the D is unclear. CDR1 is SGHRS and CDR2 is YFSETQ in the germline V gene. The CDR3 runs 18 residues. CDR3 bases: TGCGTCAGCAGCTTCCTGGGTGGGGTGTCCCCCGGCACAGATACGCAGTATTTT. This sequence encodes CVSSFLGGVSPGTDTQYF.

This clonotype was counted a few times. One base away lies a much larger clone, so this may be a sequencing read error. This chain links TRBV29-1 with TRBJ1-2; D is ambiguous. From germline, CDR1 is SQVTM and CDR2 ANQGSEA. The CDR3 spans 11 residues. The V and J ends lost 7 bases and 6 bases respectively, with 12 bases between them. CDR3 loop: CSDSAGDGYTF. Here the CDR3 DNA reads TGCAGCGATTCGGCCGGCGATGGCTACACCTTC.

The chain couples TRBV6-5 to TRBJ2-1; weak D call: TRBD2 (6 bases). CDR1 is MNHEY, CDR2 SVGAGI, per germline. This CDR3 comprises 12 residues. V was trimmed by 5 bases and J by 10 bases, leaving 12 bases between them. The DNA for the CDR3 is TGTGCCAGCAGTCTAGCGAGAGGAGAGCAGTTCTTC. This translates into CASSLARGEQFF.

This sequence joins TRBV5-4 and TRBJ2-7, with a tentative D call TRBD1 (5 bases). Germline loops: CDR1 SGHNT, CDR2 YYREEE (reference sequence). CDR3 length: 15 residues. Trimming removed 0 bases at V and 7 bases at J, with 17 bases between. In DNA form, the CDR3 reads TGTGCCAGCAGCTTGGGGGTGCGGAACAGGCGGGAGCAGTACTTC. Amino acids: CASSLGVRNRREQYF.

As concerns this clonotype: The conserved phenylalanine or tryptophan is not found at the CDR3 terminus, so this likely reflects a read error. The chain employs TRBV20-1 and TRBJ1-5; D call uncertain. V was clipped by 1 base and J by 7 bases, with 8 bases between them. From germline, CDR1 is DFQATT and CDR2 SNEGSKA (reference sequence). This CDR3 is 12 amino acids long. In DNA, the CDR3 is TGCAGTGCTAGAGGGGTGGCCCAGCCCCAGCATTCT. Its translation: CSARGVAQPQHS.

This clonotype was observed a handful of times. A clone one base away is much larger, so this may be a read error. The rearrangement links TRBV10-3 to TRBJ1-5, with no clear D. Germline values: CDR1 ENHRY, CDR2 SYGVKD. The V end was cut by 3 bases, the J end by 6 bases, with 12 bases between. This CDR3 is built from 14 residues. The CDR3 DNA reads TGTGCCATCAGTGATGGACTGCACATTCAGCCCCAGCATTTT. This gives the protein CAISDGLHIQPQHF.